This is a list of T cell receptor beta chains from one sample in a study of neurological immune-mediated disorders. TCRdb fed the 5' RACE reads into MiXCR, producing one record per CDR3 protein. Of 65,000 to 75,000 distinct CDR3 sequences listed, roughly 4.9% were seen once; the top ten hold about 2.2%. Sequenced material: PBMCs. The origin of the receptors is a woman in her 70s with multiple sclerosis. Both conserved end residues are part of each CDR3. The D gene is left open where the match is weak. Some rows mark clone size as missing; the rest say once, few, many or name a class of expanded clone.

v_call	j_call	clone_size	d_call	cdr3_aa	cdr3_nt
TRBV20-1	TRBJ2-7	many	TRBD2	CSAIAGSSPYEQYF	TGCAGTGCCATAGCGGGAAGCTCGCCCTACGAGCAGTACTTC
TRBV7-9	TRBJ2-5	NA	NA	CAVETGQETQYF	TGTGCCGTAGAGACAGGTCAAGAGACCCAGTACTTC
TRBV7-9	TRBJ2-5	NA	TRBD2	CASSAGTTVQETQYF	TGTGCCAGCAGTGCCGGGACTACAGTCCAAGAGACCCAGTACTTC
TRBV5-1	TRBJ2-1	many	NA	CASSLVFMAAGRLTGNEQFF	TGCGCCAGCAGCTTGGTGTTCATGGCAGCAGGTCGCTTAACAGGGAATGAGCAGTTCTTC
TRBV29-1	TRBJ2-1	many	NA	CSVHFGLARYNEQFF	TGCAGCGTTCATTTTGGCCTAGCGAGATACAATGAGCAGTTCTTC
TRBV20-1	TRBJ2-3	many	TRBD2	CSARGGRKSDTQYF	TGCAGTGCTAGAGGCGGGAGAAAGTCAGATACGCAGTATTTT
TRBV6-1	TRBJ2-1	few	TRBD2	CASSERTSGRVTYNEQFF	TGTGCCAGCAGTGAAAGGACTAGCGGGAGGGTCACCTACAATGAGCAGTTCTTC
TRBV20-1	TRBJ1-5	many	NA	CSARQGYQPQHF	TGCAGTGCTAGACAGGGTTACCAGCCCCAGCATTTT
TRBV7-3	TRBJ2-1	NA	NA	CASSLHRDDEQFF	TGTGCCAGCAGCTTACACAGGGACGATGAGCAGTTCTTC
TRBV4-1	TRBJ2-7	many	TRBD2	CASSHQIGTRATYEQYF	TGCGCCAGCAGCCATCAAATCGGGACTAGGGCAACCTACGAGCAGTACTTC
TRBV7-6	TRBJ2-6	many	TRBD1	CASSSRQGSGANVLTF	TGTGCCAGCAGCTCCCGACAGGGCTCTGGGGCCAACGTCCTGACTTTC
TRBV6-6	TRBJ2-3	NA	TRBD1	CASSYPQTGPDTQYF	TGTGCCAGCAGTTACCCACAGACAGGGCCAGATACGCAGTATTTT
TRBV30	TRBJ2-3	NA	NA	CAWSVPPRPTDTQYF	TGTGCCTGGAGTGTACCTCCACGCCCCACAGATACGCAGTATTTT
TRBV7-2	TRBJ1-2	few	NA	CASSLGGRGGYTF	TGTGCCAGCAGCTTAGGGGGTAGGGGAGGCTACACCTTC
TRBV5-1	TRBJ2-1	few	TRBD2	CASSRETSGYNEQFF	TGCGCCAGCAGTAGAGAGACTAGCGGATACAATGAGCAGTTCTTC
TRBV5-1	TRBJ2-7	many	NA	CASSLEGTADEQYF	TGCGCCAGCAGCCTGGAGGGCACAGCCGACGAGCAGTACTTC
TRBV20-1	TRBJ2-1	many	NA	CSAIRGGAYNEQFF	TGCAGTGCTATTCGCGGCGGGGCCTACAATGAGCAGTTCTTC
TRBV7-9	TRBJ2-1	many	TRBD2	CASSPSGANNEQFF	TGTGCCAGCAGCCCTAGCGGGGCCAACAATGAGCAGTTCTTC
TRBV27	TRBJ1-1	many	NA	CASSSEGYTEAFF	TGTGCCAGCAGTTCCGAGGGGTACACTGAAGCTTTCTTT
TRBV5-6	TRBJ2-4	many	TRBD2	CASSLLQGGKNIQYF	TGTGCCAGCAGCTTACTCCAGGGAGGGAAAAACATTCAGTACTTC
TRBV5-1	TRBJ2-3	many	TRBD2	CASSSAGYTDTQYF	TGCGCCAGCAGTTCAGCGGGATATACAGATACGCAGTATTTT
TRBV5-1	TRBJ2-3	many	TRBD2	CASSLFGLAEAGTDTQYF	TGCGCCAGCAGCTTGTTTGGACTAGCGGAAGCCGGCACAGATACGCAGTATTTT
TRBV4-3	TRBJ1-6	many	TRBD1	CASSQGLGQGNSPLHF	TGCGCCAGCAGCCAAGGACTCGGACAGGGTAATTCACCCCTCCACTTT
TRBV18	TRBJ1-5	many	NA	CASSPTGNQPQHF	TGTGCCAGCTCACCAACGGGGAATCAGCCCCAGCATTTT
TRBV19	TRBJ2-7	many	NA	CASSTQGGLAYEQYF	TGTGCCAGTAGTACCCAGGGGGGCCTCGCCTACGAGCAGTACTTC
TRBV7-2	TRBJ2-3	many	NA	CASSLWRGTDTQYF	TGTGCCAGCAGCTTATGGCGGGGCACAGATACGCAGTATTTT
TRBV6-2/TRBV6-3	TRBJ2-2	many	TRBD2	CASSTVAGGTGELFF	TGTGCCAGCAGTACCGTCGCGGGAGGAACCGGGGAGCTGTTTTTT
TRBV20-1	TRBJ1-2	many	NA	CSARKGQENGYTF	TGCAGTGCTAGAAAAGGGCAGGAGAATGGCTACACCTTC
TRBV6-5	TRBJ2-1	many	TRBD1	CASSSQGQGNNEQFF	TGTGCCAGCAGTTCCCAAGGACAGGGTAACAATGAGCAGTTCTTC
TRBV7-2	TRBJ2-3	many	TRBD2	CASSLNGWASGSTDTQYF	TGTGCCAGCAGCTTAAATGGATGGGCTAGCGGGAGTACAGATACGCAGTATTTT
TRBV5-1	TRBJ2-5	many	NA	CASSLENLHQETQYF	TGCGCCAGCAGCTTGGAGAATTTACATCAAGAGACCCAGTACTTC
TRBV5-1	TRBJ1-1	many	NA	CASSLAGAGIRTEAFF	TGCGCCAGCAGCTTGGCCGGGGCAGGAATAAGGACTGAAGCTTTCTTT
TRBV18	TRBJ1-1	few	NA	CASSPPWGRDTEAFF	TGTGCCAGCTCACCACCCTGGGGGAGGGACACTGAAGCTTTCTTT
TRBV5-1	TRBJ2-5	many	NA	CASSLFTGEAQYF	TGCGCCAGCAGCTTGTTCACAGGGGAGGCCCAGTACTTC
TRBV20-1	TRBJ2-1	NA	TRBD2	CSVSGQREGHEQFF	TGCAGTGTATCCGGCCAGCGGGAGGGCCATGAGCAGTTCTTC
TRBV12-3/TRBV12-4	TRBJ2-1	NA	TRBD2	CASGGSGRAGPEQFF	TGTGCGAGTGGGGGTAGCGGGAGGGCTGGTCCTGAGCAGTTCTTC
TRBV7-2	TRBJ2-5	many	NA	CASSSPSQPETQYF	TGTGCCAGCAGCTCCCCTTCCCAACCAGAGACCCAGTACTTC
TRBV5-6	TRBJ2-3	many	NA	CASSTADTQYF	TGTGCCAGCAGCACCGCAGATACGCAGTATTTT
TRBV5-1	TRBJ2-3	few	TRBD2	CASSTKLAGGLTDTQYF	TGCGCCAGCAGCACCAAGCTAGCGGGAGGCCTCACAGATACGCAGTATTTT
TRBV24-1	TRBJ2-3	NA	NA	CATSDLHTDTQYF	TGTGCCACCAGTGATTTGCACACAGATACGCAGTATTTT
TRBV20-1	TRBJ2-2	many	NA	CSAVRDTNTGELFF	TGCAGTGCCGTCCGGGACACGAACACCGGGGAGCTGTTTTTT
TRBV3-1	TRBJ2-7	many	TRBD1	CASSQQTGGYEQYF	TGTGCCAGCAGCCAACAAACAGGGGGCTACGAGCAGTACTTC
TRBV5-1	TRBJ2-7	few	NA	CASSPDFYEQYF	TGCGCCAGCAGCCCGGACTTCTACGAGCAGTACTTC
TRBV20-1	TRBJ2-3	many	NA	CSVPGRISTDTQYF	TGCAGTGTTCCGGGACGCATAAGCACAGATACGCAGTATTTT
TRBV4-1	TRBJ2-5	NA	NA	CASSQEGWGRLQETQYF	TGCGCCAGCAGCCAAGAGGGTTGGGGACGCCTCCAAGAGACCCAGTACTTC
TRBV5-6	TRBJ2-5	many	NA	CASSHPGVQETQYF	TGTGCCAGCAGTCACCCGGGAGTTCAAGAGACCCAGTACTTC
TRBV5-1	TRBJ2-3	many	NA	CASSLTTGPDTQYF	TGCGCCAGCAGCTTGACTACGGGACCAGATACGCAGTATTTT
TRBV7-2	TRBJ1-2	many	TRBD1	CASSRGGGGSNYGYTF	TGTGCCAGCAGCCGCGGGGGAGGGGGCAGCAACTATGGCTACACCTTC
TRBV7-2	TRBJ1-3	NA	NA	CASSLAPAGVKNAGNTIYF	TGTGCCAGCAGCTTAGCGCCGGCAGGGGTGAAAAATGCTGGAAACACCATATATTTT
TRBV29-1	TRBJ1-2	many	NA	CSARSGGDYGYTF	TGCAGCGCCCGATCTGGAGGGGACTATGGCTACACCTTC